These T cell receptor beta chains were read from a single sample in a study of monozygotic twins with inflammatory bowel disease. After re-calling the 5' RACE reads, TCRdb lists one entry per CDR3 protein, DNA absent. The sample's table shows fewer than 550,000 distinct CDR3 sequences. Sequencing was done on a sample of blood. Receptor source: a human donor with ulcerative colitis or Crohn's disease, or a healthy co-twin of an affected twin (not recorded which). Each CDR3 is given with its conserved first and last residue.

V: TRBV5-1
J: TRBJ2-7
CDR3: CASSVTLDYEQYF

V: TRBV15
J: TRBJ1-1
CDR3: CATSIDREAFF

V: TRBV4-1
J: TRBJ2-1
CDR3: CASSHPLTRNNEQFF

V: TRBV28
J: TRBJ2-1
CDR3: CASTGRSYNEQFF

V: TRBV29-1
J: TRBJ2-2
CDR3: CSATGLAENTGELFF

V: TRBV7-9
J: TRBJ2-2
CDR3: CASSTQGAVFTGELFF

V: TRBV28
J: TRBJ2-7
CDR3: CASSLGPSPLYEQYF

V: TRBV9
J: TRBJ1-3
CDR3: CASSGDLRGKGNTIYF

V: TRBV27
J: TRBJ2-5
CDR3: CASNPWGGETQYF

V: TRBV5-5
J: TRBJ2-1
CDR3: CASSPLTSANNEQFF

V: TRBV5-1
J: TRBJ2-6
CDR3: CASSLSGERANVLTF

V: TRBV10-3
J: TRBJ2-7
CDR3: CATSETDYEQYF

V: TRBV3-1
J: TRBJ2-7
CDR3: CASSQDLQGVGRGGGEQYF

V: TRBV3-1
J: TRBJ1-3
CDR3: CASSPRSSGNTIYF

V: TRBV7-2
J: TRBJ2-5
CDR3: CASSPGGDQETQYF

V: TRBV20-1
J: TRBJ2-3
CDR3: CSAPRAGGRTDTQYF

V: TRBV5-1
J: TRBJ2-3
CDR3: CASRTLGTTDTQYF

V: TRBV18
J: TRBJ1-5
CDR3: CASSPGGQQTFSNQPQHF

V: TRBV20-1
J: TRBJ2-1
CDR3: CSAPGLAGGRENEQFF

V: TRBV20-1
J: TRBJ1-5
CDR3: CSANRQAGNQPQHF

V: TRBV6-2/TRBV6-3
J: TRBJ1-1
CDR3: CASSQKGSEAFF

V: TRBV9
J: TRBJ2-3
CDR3: CASSVETGGRTDTQYF

V: TRBV30
J: TRBJ2-1
CDR3: CAWSTMALLEQFF

V: TRBV28
J: TRBJ1-3
CDR3: CASSLPTGGRNTIYF

V: TRBV20-1
J: TRBJ2-3
CDR3: CSATRGGGTDTQYF

V: TRBV5-6
J: TRBJ1-2
CDR3: CASSFGTGLYGDGYTF

V: TRBV6-1
J: TRBJ1-2
CDR3: CASSELGSRTGYGYTF

V: TRBV20-1
J: TRBJ2-2
CDR3: CSVPSTGTANTGELFF

V: TRBV5-1
J: TRBJ1-3
CDR3: CASSLERTGRNTIYF